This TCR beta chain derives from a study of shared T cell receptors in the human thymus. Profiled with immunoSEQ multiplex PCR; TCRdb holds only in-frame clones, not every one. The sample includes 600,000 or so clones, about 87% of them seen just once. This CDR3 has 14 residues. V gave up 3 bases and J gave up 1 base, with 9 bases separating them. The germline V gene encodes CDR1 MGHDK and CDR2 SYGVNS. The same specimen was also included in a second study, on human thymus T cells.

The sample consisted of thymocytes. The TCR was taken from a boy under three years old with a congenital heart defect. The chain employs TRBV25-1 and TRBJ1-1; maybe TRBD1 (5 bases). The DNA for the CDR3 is TGTGCCAGCAGTGAGGGTGACAGGAACACTGAAGCTTTCTTT. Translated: CASSEGDRNTEAFF.